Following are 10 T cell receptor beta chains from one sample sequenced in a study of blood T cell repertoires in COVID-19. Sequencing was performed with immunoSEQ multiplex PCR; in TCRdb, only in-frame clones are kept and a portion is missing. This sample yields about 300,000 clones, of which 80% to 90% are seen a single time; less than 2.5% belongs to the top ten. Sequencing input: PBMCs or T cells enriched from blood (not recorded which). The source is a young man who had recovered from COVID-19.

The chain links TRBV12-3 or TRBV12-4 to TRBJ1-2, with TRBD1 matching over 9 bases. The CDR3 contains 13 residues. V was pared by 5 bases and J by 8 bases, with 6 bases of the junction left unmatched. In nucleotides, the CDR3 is TGTGCCAGCAGTACCCGGACAGGGGCCGGCTACACCTTC. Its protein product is CASSTRTGAGYTF.

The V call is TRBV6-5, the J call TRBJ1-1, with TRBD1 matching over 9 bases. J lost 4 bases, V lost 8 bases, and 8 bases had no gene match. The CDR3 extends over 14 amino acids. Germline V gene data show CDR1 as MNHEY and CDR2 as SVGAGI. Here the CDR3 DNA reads TGTGCCAGCGCCAGACAGGGGGTCGGCACTGAAGCTTTCTTT. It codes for CASARQGVGTEAFF.

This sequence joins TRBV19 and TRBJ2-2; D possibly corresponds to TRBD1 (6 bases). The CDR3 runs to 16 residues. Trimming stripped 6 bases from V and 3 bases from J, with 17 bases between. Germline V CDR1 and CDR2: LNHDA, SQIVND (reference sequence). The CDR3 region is CASSKTGSPHTGELFF. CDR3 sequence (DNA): TGTGCCAGTAGCAAAACAGGGTCCCCTCACACCGGGGAGCTGTTTTTT.

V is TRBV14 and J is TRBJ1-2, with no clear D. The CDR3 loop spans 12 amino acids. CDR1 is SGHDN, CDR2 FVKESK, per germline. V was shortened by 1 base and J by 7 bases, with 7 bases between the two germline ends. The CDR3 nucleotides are TGTGCCAGCAGCCAAGTTCGGTCTGGCTACACCTTC. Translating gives CASSQVRSGYTF.

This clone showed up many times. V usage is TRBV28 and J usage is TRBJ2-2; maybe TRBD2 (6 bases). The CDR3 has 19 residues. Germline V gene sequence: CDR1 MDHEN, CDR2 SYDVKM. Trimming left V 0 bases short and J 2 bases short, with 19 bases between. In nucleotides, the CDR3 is TGTGCCAGCAGTTTATGGGGAGGTGTTTTAGGAGTTAACACCGGGGAGCTGTTTTTT. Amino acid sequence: CASSLWGGVLGVNTGELFF.

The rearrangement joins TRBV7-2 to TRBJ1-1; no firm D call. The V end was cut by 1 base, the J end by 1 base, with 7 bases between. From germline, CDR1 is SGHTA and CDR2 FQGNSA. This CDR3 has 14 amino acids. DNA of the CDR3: TGTGCCAGCAGCTTAGTGGGCCAGAACACTGAAGCTTTCTTT. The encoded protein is CASSLVGQNTEAFF.

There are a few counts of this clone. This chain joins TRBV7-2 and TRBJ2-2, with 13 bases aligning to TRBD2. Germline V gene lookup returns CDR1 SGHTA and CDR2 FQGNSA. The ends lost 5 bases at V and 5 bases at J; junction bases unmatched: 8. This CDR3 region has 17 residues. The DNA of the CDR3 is TGTGCCAGCAGCAAGACTAGCGGGGGGACCGGAACCGGGGAGCTGTTTTTT. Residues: CASSKTSGGTGTGELFF.

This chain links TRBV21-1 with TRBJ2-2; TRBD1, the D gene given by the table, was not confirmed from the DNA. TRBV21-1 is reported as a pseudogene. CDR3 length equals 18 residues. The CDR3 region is CASSLRTRLAEQGGELFF. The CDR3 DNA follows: TGTGCCAGCAGCCTTCGAACCCGGCTAGCAGAACAGGGCGGGGAGCTGTTTTTT.

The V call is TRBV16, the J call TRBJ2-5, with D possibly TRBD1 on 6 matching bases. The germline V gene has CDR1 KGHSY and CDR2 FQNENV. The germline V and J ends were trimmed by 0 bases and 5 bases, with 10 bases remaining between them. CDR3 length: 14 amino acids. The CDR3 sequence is CASSQSRQAETQYF. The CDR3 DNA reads TGTGCCAGCAGCCAATCGCGACAGGCTGAGACCCAGTACTTC.

The CDR3: CSVSTSGVEDTQYF. DNA for the CDR3: TGCAGCGTGTCAACTAGCGGGGTTGAAGATACGCAGTATTTT. The chain joins TRBV29-1 to TRBJ2-3; 10 bases fit TRBD2. With 6 bases clipped from V and 5 bases from J, the junction kept 8 bases outside the gene matches. Germline CDR1 is SQVTM and CDR2 is ANQGSEA. The CDR3 runs to 14 residues.